The clone carrying this T cell receptor beta chain showed up just a few times. Autoimmune disease history or systemic immunosuppression meant exclusion. The entry originates in a study of OX40 agonist ivuxolimab in advanced cancers. Overall study context: Every patient in dose escalation had hepatocellular carcinoma, melanoma, renal cell or head and neck cancer. Participants could have had prior anti-PD-1, anti-PD-L1 or anti-CTLA-4 therapy, and 40% had some.

Repertoires were generated with immunoSEQ multiplex PCR, while TCRdb's copy carries only in-frame clones and drops some. The table has under 85,000 clones, 80% to 90% seen once. Germline CDR1 and CDR2: SGHAT and FQDESV (reference sequence). V lost 5 bases, J lost 6 bases, and 15 bases lay in between. The CDR3 sequence is 14 residues long. The source material was CD4+ or CD8+ T cells sorted from blood, sampled in a trial of the OX40 agonist ivuxolimab. The rearrangement joins TRBV11-1 to TRBJ2-3; D remains ambiguous. The source of this sequence is an adult with an advanced solid tumor such as melanoma, head and neck, liver or kidney cancer. For the CDR3, the DNA is TGTGCCAGCAGCCGACCCCAGGTTTCGGATACGCAGTATTTT. Translating gives CASSRPQVSDTQYF.